This T cell receptor beta chain was recovered during a study of OX40 agonist ivuxolimab in advanced cancers. CDR1 and CDR2 from the germline V gene are MGHRA and YSYEKL. This CDR3 contains 15 residues. V lost 0 bases to trimming and J lost 8 bases, with 13 bases between them. Study-wide points: In the 0.1 to 3.0 mg/kg range, CD4+ and CD8+ blood T cells had expanded clonally by week 6.

Measured with immunoSEQ multiplex PCR; TCRdb has only the in-frame clones, and not every one. Seen here are 9,500 to 15,000 clones, around 74% observed once, and the top ten hold about 29%. This clone is hyperexpanded within its sample. Its antigen is currently unknown. The sequence derives from an adult with an advanced solid tumor such as melanoma, head and neck, liver or kidney cancer. Sample: CD4+ or CD8+ T cells sorted from blood, taken in a trial of the OX40 agonist ivuxolimab. This sequence joins TRBV4-1 and TRBJ1-4; D perhaps matches TRBD1 (6 bases). The CDR3 is CASSQDEGVREKLFF. CDR3 DNA sequence: TGCGCCAGCAGCCAAGATGAGGGGGTAAGGGAAAAACTGTTTTTT.